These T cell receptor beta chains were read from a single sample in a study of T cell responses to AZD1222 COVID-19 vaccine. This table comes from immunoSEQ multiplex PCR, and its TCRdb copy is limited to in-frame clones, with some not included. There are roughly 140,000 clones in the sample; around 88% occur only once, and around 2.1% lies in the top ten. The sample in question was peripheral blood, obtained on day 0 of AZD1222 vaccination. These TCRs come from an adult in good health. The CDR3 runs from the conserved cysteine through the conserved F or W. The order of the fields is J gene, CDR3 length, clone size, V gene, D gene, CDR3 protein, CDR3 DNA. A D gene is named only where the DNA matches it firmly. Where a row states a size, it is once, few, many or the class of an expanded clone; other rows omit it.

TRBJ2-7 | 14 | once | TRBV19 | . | CASSTSSLSYEQYF | TGTGCCAGTAGTACCTCCAGTCTTTCCTACGAGCAGTACTTC
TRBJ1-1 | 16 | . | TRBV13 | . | CASSFFSGKMNTEAFF | TGTGCCAGCAGCTTCTTTTCGGGTAAAATGAACACTGAAGCTTTCTTT
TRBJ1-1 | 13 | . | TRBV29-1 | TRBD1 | CSVDRGLNTEAFF | TGCAGCGTAGACAGGGGATTGAATACTGAAGCTTTCTTT
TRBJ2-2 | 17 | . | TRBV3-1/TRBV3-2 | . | CASSPEEPVLPTGELFF | TGTGCCAGCAGCCCCGAGGAGCCAGTCCTTCCCACCGGGGAGCTGTTTTTT
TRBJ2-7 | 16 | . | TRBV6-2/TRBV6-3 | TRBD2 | CASSKSRTSGLYEQYF | TGTGCCAGCAGTAAATCGAGGACTAGCGGACTTTACGAGCAGTACTTC
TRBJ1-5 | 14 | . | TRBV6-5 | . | CASRMGGTNQPQHF | TGTGCCAGCCGTATGGGGGGCACCAATCAGCCCCAGCATTTT
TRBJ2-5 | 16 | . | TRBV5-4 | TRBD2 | CASNPSWPGLVGTQYF | TGTGCCAGCAATCCCTCCTGGCCGGGACTAGTAGGGACCCAGTACTTC
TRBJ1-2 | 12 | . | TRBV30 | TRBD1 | CASGQGFYGYTF | TGTGCCTCGGGACAGGGGTTCTATGGCTACACCTTC
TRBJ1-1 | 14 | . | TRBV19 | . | CASSITGMNTEAFF | TGTGCCAGTAGTATAACAGGGATGAACACTGAAGCTTTCTTT
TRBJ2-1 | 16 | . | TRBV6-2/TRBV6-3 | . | CASSSRTGEAYNEQFF | TGTGCCAGCAGTTCCAGGACCGGAGAGGCCTACAATGAGCAGTTCTTC
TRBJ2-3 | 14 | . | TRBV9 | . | CASSSGTNTDTQYF | TGTGCCAGCAGCTCAGGGACCAATACAGATACGCAGTATTTT
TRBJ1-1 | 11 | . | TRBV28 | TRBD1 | CASSTGVEAFF | TGTGCCAGCAGCACAGGGGTTGAAGCTTTCTTT
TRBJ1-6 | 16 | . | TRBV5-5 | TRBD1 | CASSLALGDRDSPLHF | TGTGCCAGCAGCTTGGCCCTAGGGGACAGAGATTCACCCCTCCACTTT
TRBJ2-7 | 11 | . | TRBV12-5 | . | CASGLQGRQYF | TGTGCTAGTGGTCTCCAGGGGAGGCAGTACTTC
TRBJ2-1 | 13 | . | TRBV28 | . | CAIGGWGKDEQFF | TGTGCCATAGGCGGGTGGGGAAAGGATGAGCAGTTCTTC
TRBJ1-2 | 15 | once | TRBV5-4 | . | CASSLQSASNYGYTF | TGTGCCAGCAGCTTGCAGTCGGCCTCTAACTATGGCTACACCTTC
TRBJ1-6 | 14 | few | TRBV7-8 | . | CASSLDLGDSPLHF | TGTGCCAGCAGCTTGGACCTCGGGGATTCACCCCTCCACTTT
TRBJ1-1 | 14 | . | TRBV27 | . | CASSPEGGNTEAFF | TGTGCCAGCAGTCCCGAGGGGGGGAACACTGAAGCTTTCTTT
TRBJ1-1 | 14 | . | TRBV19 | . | CASSLEGRGTEAFF | TGTGCCAGTAGTCTCGAGGGAAGGGGCACTGAAGCTTTCTTT
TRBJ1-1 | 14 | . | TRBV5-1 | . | CASSFELMNTEAFF | TGCGCCAGCAGCTTTGAGCTCATGAACACTGAAGCTTTCTTT
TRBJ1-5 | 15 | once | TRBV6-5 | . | CASRAWGGSNQPQHF | TGTGCCAGCAGGGCTTGGGGTGGGAGCAATCAGCCCCAGCATTTT
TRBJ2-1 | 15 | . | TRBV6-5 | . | CASSYSEPRYNEQFF | TGTGCCAGCAGTTACTCGGAGCCTAGGTACAATGAGCAGTTCTTC
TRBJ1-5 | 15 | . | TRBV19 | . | CASSIDRSHNQPQHF | TGTGCCAGTAGTATAGACAGGTCGCATAATCAGCCCCAGCATTTT
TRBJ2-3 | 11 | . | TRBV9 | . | CASSAMDTQYF | TGTGCCAGCAGCGCTATGGATACGCAGTATTTT
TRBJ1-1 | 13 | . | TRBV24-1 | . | CATSDPNDPEAFF | TGTGCCACCAGTGACCCGAACGACCCTGAAGCTTTCTTT
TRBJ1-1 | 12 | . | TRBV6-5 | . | CASSYEDTEAFF | TGTGCCAGCAGTTATGAGGACACTGAAGCTTTCTTT
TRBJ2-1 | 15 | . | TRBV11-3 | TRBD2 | CASSLGGGRGDEQFF | TGTGCCAGCAGCTTAGGGGGCGGGAGAGGCGATGAGCAGTTCTTC
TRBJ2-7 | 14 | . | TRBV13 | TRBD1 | CASSPGTGGYEQYF | TGTGCCAGCAGCCCAGGGACAGGAGGCTACGAGCAGTACTTC
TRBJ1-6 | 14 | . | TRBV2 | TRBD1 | CASRTGTYNSPLHF | TGTGCCAGCAGGACAGGGACTTATAATTCACCCCTCCACTTT
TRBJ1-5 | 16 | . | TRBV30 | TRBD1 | CAWSPETGRSNQPQHF | TGTGCCTGGAGTCCCGAGACAGGGCGAAGCAATCAGCCCCAGCATTTT
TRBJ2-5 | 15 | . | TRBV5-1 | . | CASSLPQGNKETQYF | TGCGCCAGCAGCTTACCCCAGGGAAACAAAGAGACCCAGTACTTC
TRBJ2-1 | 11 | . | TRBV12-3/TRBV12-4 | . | CASSLGGRQFF | TGTGCCAGCAGTTTAGGAGGTAGGCAGTTCTTC
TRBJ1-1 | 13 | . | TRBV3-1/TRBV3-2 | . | CASRDTPGTEAFF | TGTGCCAGCAGAGACACCCCGGGGACTGAAGCTTTCTTT
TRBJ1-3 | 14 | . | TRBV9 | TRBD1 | CASSRTGPGNTIYF | TGTGCCAGCAGTAGGACAGGACCTGGAAACACCATATATTTT
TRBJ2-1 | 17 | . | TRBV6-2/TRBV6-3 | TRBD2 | CASSTQRLAGVRSEQFF | TGTGCCAGCAGTACCCAACGACTAGCGGGAGTACGGAGTGAGCAGTTCTTC
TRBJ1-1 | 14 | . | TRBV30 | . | CAWSVPSRGPEAFF | TGTGCCTGGAGTGTTCCCAGCAGGGGACCTGAAGCTTTCTTT
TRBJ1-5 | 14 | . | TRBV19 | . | CASTRVGSNQPQHF | TGTGCCAGTACCCGGGTCGGGAGCAATCAGCCCCAGCATTTT
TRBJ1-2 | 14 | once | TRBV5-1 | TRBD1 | CASSTTGGNYGYTF | TGCGCCAGCAGCACGACAGGGGGCAACTATGGCTACACCTTC
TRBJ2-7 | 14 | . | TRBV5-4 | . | CASRTWGAPYEQYF | TGTGCCAGCAGGACTTGGGGGGCCCCCTACGAGCAGTACTTC
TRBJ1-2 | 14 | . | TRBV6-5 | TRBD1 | CASGQAKFTYGYTF | TGTGCCAGCGGACAGGCCAAATTCACTTATGGCTACACCTTC
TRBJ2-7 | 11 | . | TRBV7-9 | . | CASSHDYEQYF | TGTGCCAGCAGCCATGATTACGAGCAGTACTTC
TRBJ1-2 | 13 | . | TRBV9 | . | CASRDSTNYGYTF | TGTGCCAGCAGGGACAGTACTAACTATGGCTACACCTTC
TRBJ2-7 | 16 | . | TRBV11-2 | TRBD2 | CASSLGASGRFSEQYF | TGTGCCAGCAGCTTAGGGGCTAGCGGGAGATTTTCCGAGCAGTACTTC
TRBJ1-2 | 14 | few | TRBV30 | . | CAWSPPGEFSGYTF | TGTGCCTGGAGTCCCCCAGGGGAATTTTCTGGCTACACCTTC
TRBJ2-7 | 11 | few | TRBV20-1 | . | CSAATSYEQYF | TGCAGTGCTGCGACTAGCTACGAGCAGTACTTC
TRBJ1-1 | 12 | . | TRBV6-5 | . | CASTGANTEAFF | TGTGCCAGCACCGGAGCGAACACTGAAGCTTTCTTT
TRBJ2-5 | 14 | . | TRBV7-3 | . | CASSPGTKRETQYF | TGTGCCAGCAGCCCCGGGACCAAGCGAGAGACCCAGTACTTC
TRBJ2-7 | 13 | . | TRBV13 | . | CASSLAYLGEQYF | TGTGCCAGCAGCTTAGCCTACCTGGGCGAGCAGTACTTC
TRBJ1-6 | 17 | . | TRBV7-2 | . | CASSPGPSRSYNSPLHF | TGTGCCAGCAGCCCCGGGCCGTCCCGAAGTTATAATTCACCCCTCCACTTT
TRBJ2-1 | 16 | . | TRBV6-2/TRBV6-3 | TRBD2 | CASSYLTSGRAREQFF | TGTGCCAGCAGTTACTTGACTAGCGGGAGGGCGCGAGAGCAGTTCTTC
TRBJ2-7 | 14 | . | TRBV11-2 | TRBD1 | CASSLFKQGNEQYF | TGTGCCAGCAGCTTATTTAAACAGGGGAACGAGCAGTACTTC
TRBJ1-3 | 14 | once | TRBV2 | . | CASILTRSGNTIYF | TGTGCCAGCATCCTGACTCGCTCTGGAAACACCATATATTTT
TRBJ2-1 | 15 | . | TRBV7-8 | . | CASSSKGQGNNEQFF | TGTGCCAGCAGCTCCAAGGGTCAGGGGAACAATGAGCAGTTCTTC
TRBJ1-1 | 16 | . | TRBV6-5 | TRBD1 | CASTYSGTGVGTEAFF | TGTGCCAGCACCTACTCCGGGACAGGGGTTGGCACTGAAGCTTTCTTT
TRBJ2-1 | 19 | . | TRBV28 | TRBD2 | CASSSPLAGGPTRYNEQFF | TGTGCCAGCAGTTCGCCTCTAGCGGGAGGGCCGACTCGCTACAATGAGCAGTTCTTC
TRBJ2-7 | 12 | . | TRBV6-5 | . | CASSQVQGEQYF | TGTGCCAGCAGCCAGGTTCAGGGCGAGCAGTACTTC
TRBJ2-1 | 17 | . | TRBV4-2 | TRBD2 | CASSPYSPGLVPNEQFF | TGTGCCAGCAGCCCCTACTCCCCGGGACTAGTACCCAATGAGCAGTTCTTC
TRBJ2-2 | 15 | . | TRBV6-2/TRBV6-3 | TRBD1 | CASSPTGGNTGELFF | TGTGCCAGCAGTCCGACAGGGGGAAACACCGGGGAGCTGTTTTTT
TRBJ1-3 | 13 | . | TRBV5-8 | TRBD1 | CATRLTGGNTIYF | TGTGCCACCAGGTTGACAGGGGGAAACACCATATATTTT